The rows below give T cell receptor beta chains drawn from one sample of a study of blood T cell repertoires in COVID-19. TCRdb's copy holds only in-frame clones and misses some; the assay was immunoSEQ multiplex PCR. The sample yields some 240,000 clones, 80% to 90% seen once. Sequencing was carried out using peripheral blood. The receptors were sampled from a woman aged 70-85 years with COVID-19, enrolled during active disease. Both conserved end residues are trimmed from each CDR3. Each record gives: V gene, J gene, CDR3 protein.

v_gene: TRBV20-1; j_gene: TRBJ2-3; CDR3aa: SASQGGEGTDTQY
v_gene: TRBV27; j_gene: TRBJ1-2; CDR3aa: ASSQRQDNYGYT
v_gene: TRBV7-2; j_gene: TRBJ1-1; CDR3aa: ASSQGQAKAF
v_gene: TRBV7-2; j_gene: TRBJ2-1; CDR3aa: ASSLTSFNEQF
v_gene: TRBV3-1/TRBV3-2; j_gene: TRBJ2-2; CDR3aa: ASSQVGQSNGELF
v_gene: TRBV4-1; j_gene: TRBJ2-7; CDR3aa: ASSQGQGQGGLEQY
v_gene: TRBV30; j_gene: TRBJ2-1; CDR3aa: AWNRGGQSNEQF
v_gene: TRBV19; j_gene: TRBJ2-7; CDR3aa: ASSPRDSSSYEQY
v_gene: TRBV6-5; j_gene: TRBJ1-2; CDR3aa: ASTKRGTAIYGYT
v_gene: TRBV7-2; j_gene: TRBJ2-7; CDR3aa: ASSFLGPGGRVYEQY
v_gene: TRBV29-1; j_gene: TRBJ2-1; CDR3aa: SVVGSGGSILYEQF
v_gene: TRBV11-3; j_gene: TRBJ1-6; CDR3aa: ASSLGGSSPLH
v_gene: TRBV29-1; j_gene: TRBJ2-5; CDR3aa: SVSSLGQEETQY
v_gene: TRBV3-1/TRBV3-2; j_gene: TRBJ1-4; CDR3aa: ASSPNEEKLF
v_gene: TRBV7-2; j_gene: TRBJ2-4; CDR3aa: ASSPDRGQNIQY
v_gene: TRBV28; j_gene: TRBJ1-4; CDR3aa: ASSLFRGSTTNEKLF
v_gene: TRBV6-1; j_gene: TRBJ1-5; CDR3aa: ASSALQGVGNQPQH
v_gene: TRBV25-1; j_gene: TRBJ1-2; CDR3aa: ASSEFRGHGYT
v_gene: TRBV19; j_gene: TRBJ2-1; CDR3aa: ASSPGLAGADEQF
v_gene: TRBV3-1/TRBV3-2; j_gene: TRBJ1-5; CDR3aa: ASSQGFTGAPQH
v_gene: TRBV18; j_gene: TRBJ1-1; CDR3aa: ASSVAGENTEAF
v_gene: TRBV27; j_gene: TRBJ2-3; CDR3aa: ASSFRASGRYADTQY
v_gene: TRBV27; j_gene: TRBJ2-1; CDR3aa: ASSYSGNSYNEQF
v_gene: TRBV12-5; j_gene: TRBJ2-2; CDR3aa: ASGLPSSGSRELF
v_gene: TRBV27; j_gene: TRBJ1-2; CDR3aa: ASRLQGWTETNYGYT
v_gene: TRBV30; j_gene: TRBJ1-5; CDR3aa: AWKGRGQPQH
v_gene: TRBV18; j_gene: TRBJ1-2; CDR3aa: ASSPFPGQESPYGYT
v_gene: TRBV12-2; j_gene: TRBJ1-1; CDR3aa: ASRIGMDSLIKNTEAF
v_gene: TRBV28; j_gene: TRBJ1-5; CDR3aa: ASRGYNQPQH
v_gene: TRBV6-1; j_gene: TRBJ1-6; CDR3aa: ASSDPSDSPLH
v_gene: TRBV7-9; j_gene: TRBJ2-5; CDR3aa: ASSFSGARETQY
v_gene: TRBV18; j_gene: TRBJ1-3; CDR3aa: ATKRQGAAGNTIY
v_gene: TRBV7-2; j_gene: TRBJ1-2; CDR3aa: ASSTQGQKGDYT
v_gene: TRBV27; j_gene: TRBJ1-1; CDR3aa: ASSPWTGPVDEAF
v_gene: TRBV11-2; j_gene: TRBJ1-1; CDR3aa: ASSLDGIEAF
v_gene: TRBV29-1; j_gene: TRBJ2-5; CDR3aa: SVAVAGGHETQY
v_gene: TRBV7-8; j_gene: TRBJ2-3; CDR3aa: ASRKSIGEPEGDTQY
v_gene: TRBV6-6; j_gene: TRBJ1-4; CDR3aa: ASSPPRRVGEKLF
v_gene: TRBV6-1; j_gene: TRBJ1-5; CDR3aa: ASSEIGSNQPQH
v_gene: TRBV27; j_gene: TRBJ1-5; CDR3aa: ASSPDGRRRNQPQH
v_gene: TRBV3-1/TRBV3-2; j_gene: TRBJ2-7; CDR3aa: ASSQGQGVEQY
v_gene: TRBV6-7; j_gene: TRBJ2-3; CDR3aa: ASSYEASGRVWGQY
v_gene: TRBV19; j_gene: TRBJ2-4; CDR3aa: ASSVNQNIQY
v_gene: TRBV5-1; j_gene: TRBJ1-2; CDR3aa: ASSSNDYGYT
v_gene: TRBV21-1; j_gene: TRBJ2-3; CDR3aa: ASSKAGRTGLGTDTQY